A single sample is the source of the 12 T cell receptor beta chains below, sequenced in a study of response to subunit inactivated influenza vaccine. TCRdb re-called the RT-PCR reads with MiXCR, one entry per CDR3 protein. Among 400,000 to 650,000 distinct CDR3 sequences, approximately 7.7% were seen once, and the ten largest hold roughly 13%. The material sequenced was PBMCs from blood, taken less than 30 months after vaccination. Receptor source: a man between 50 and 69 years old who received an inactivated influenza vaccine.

The CDR3 loop reads CASSMREVNTEAFF. In DNA form, the CDR3 reads TGTGCCAGTAGTATGAGGGAAGTGAACACTGAAGCTTTCTTT. V and J are TRBV19 and TRBJ1-1; D unresolved. The CDR3 spans 14 residues. The V end lost 3 bases, the J end lost 0 bases, and 8 bases lay between the germline ends. Germline V lookup: CDR1 LNHDA, CDR2 SQIVND (reference sequence).

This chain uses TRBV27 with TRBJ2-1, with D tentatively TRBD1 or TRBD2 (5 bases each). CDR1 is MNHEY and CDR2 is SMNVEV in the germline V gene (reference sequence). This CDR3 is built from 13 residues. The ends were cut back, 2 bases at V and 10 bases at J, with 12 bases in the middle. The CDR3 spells CASSLGGPGEQFF. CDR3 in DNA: TGTGCCAGCAGTTTAGGGGGTCCGGGGGAGCAGTTCTTC.

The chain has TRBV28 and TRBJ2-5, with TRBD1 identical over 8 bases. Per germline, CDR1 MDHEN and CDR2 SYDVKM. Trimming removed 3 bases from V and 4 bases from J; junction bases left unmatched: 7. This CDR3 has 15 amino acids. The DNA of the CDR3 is TGTGCCAGCAGTTTTTGGCAGGGGGCGCGAGAGACCCAGTACTTC. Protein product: CASSFWQGARETQYF.

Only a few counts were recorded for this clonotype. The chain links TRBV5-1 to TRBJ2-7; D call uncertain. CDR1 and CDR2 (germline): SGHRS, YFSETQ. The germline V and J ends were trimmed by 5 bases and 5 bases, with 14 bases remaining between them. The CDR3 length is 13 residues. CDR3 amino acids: CASRGQETDEQYF. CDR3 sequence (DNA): TGCGCCAGCAGGGGTCAAGAAACCGACGAGCAGTACTTC.

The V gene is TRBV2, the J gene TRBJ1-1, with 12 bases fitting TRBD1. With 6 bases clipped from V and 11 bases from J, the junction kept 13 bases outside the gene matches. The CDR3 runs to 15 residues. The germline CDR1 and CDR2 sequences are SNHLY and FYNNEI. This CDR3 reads CASRVGTGGGQKAFF. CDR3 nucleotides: TGTGCCAGCAGGGTCGGGACAGGGGGCGGTCAGAAGGCTTTCTTT.

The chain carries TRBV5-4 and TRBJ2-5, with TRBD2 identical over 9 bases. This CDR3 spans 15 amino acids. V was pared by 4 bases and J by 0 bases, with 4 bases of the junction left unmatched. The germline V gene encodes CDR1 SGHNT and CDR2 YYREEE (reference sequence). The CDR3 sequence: CASSPTSGNQETQYF. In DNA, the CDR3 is TGTGCCAGCAGCCCGACTAGCGGAAACCAAGAGACCCAGTACTTC.

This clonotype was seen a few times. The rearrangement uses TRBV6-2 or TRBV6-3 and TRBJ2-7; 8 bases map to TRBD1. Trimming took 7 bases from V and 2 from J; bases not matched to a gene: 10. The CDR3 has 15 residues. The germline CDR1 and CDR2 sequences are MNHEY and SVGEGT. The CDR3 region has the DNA TGTGCCAGCACCCTCGGCAGGGGGCCAACCTACGAGCAGTACTTC. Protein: CASTLGRGPTYEQYF.

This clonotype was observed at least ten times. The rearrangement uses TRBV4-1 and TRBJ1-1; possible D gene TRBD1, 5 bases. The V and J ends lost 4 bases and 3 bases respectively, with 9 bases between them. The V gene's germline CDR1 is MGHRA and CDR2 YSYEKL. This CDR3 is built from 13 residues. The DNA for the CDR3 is TGCGCCAGCAGCCGGCAGGGAGACACTGAAGCTTTCTTT. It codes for CASSRQGDTEAFF.

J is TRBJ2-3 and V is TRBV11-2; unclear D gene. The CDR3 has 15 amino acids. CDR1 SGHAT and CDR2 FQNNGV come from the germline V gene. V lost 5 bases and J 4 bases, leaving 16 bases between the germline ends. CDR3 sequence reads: CASSAGPLGADTQYF. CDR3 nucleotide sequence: TGTGCCAGCAGCGCCGGACCCCTCGGCGCAGATACGCAGTATTTT.

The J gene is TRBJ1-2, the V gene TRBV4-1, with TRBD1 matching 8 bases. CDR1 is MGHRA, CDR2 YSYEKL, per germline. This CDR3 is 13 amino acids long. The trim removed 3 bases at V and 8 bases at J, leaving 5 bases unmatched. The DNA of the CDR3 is TGCGCCAGCAGCCAGGGGACAGGCGTGGGCTACACCTTC. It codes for CASSQGTGVGYTF.

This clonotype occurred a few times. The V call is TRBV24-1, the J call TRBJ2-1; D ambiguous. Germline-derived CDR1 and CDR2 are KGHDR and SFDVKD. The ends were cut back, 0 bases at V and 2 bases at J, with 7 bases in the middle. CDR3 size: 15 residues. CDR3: CATSDLQSPYNEQFF. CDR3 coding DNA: TGTGCCACCAGTGATTTGCAGTCCCCCTACAATGAGCAGTTCTTC.

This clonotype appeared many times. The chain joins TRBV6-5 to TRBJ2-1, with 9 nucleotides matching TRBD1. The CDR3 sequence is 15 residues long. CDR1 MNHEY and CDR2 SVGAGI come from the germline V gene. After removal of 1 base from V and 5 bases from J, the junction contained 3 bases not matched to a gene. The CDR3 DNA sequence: TGTGCCAGCAGTTACTTAGGGACAGGGCACAATGAGCAGTTCTTC. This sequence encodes CASSYLGTGHNEQFF.